The 25 T cell receptor beta chains presented below share a single source sample, sequenced in a study of blood T cell repertoires in COVID-19. Method: immunoSEQ multiplex PCR; TCRdb's copy keeps in-frame clones and lacks some. The data hold approximately 350,000 clones, with 70% to 90% observed a single time. Source material: peripheral blood. These receptors originate from a man aged 35-49 years with acute or convalescent COVID-19.

V usage is TRBV5-1 and J usage is TRBJ2-5; 13 bases line up with TRBD2. The V gene's germline CDR1 is SGHRS and CDR2 YFSETQ. Germline trimming cut 5 bases from V and 1 base from J; bases unmatched to any gene: 14. This CDR3 comprises 19 residues. The CDR3 protein is CASSHRRLTSGRSQETQYF. For the CDR3, the DNA is TGCGCCAGCAGTCATAGGAGGTTGACTAGCGGGAGGAGCCAAGAGACCCAGTACTTC.

The chain uses TRBV27 and TRBJ2-5; tentative D call: TRBD2 (6 bases). The CDR3 totals 16 residues. V was shortened by 1 base and J by 3 bases, with 15 bases between the two germline ends. From germline, CDR1 is MNHEY and CDR2 SMNVEV (reference sequence). Here the CDR3 reads CASSLYAGSSEETQYF. The CDR3 nucleotides read TGTGCCAGCAGTTTATATGCCGGGAGTTCGGAAGAGACCCAGTACTTC.

This rearrangement joins TRBV28 to TRBJ1-1, with 10 positions matching TRBD1. The junction had 9 bases not matched to a gene; V was cut back by 3 bases and J by 5 bases. The CDR3 has 16 residues. Germline CDR1 and CDR2: MDHEN and SYDVKM. The CDR3 region has the DNA TGTGCCAGCAGTTTTGGGGGACAGGGGCCGGATACTGAAGCTTTCTTT. Its protein is CASSFGGQGPDTEAFF.

The V gene is TRBV7-2, the J gene TRBJ1-2; D might be TRBD1 (6 bases). The ends were cut back, 9 bases at V and 7 bases at J, with 18 bases in the middle. Germline V gene sequence: CDR1 SGHTA, CDR2 FQGNSA. CDR3 length: 13 amino acids. CDR3 DNA: TGTGCCAGTCAAACAGGGTTTTTGCTTGGCTACACCTTC. Translating gives CASQTGFLLGYTF.

The chain links TRBV28 to TRBJ2-2, with 7 bases aligning to TRBD1. Germline CDR1 MDHEN, CDR2 SYDVKM. This CDR3 is 13 amino acids long. J was trimmed by 5 bases and V by 3 bases; bases with no gene match: 0. The CDR3 nucleotides read TGTGCCAGCAGTTTGACAGGGACCGGGGAGCTGTTTTTT. It translates to CASSLTGTGELFF.

This clone was detected a few times. V is TRBV5-1 and J is TRBJ2-7; 7 nucleotides align to TRBD1. The CDR3 loop spans 14 amino acids. J gave up 2 bases and V 0 bases, and 2 bases lay outside the gene matches. Germline CDR1 and CDR2: SGHRS and YFSETQ. The CDR3 DNA sequence: TGCGCCAGCAGCTTGGAAGGGGGCCCCTACGAGCAGTACTTC. Protein product: CASSLEGGPYEQYF. The full variable domain, its missing parts supplied by reference TRBV5-1 and TRBJ2-7, is KAGVTQTPRYLIKTRGQQVTLSCSPISGHRSVSWYQQTPGQGLQFLFEYFSETQRNKGNFPGRFSGRQFSNSRSEMNVSTLELGDSALYLCASSLEGGPYEQYFGPGTRLTVT.

The chain uses TRBV28 and TRBJ2-7; 8 bases fit TRBD1. V lost 5 bases, J lost 4 bases, and 19 bases stayed unmatched. Looked up from germline, CDR1 is MDHEN and CDR2 is SYDVKM. The CDR3 has 18 residues. The chain's CDR3 is CASSQLDEVDRETYEQYF. Written as DNA, the CDR3 is TGTGCCAGCAGTCAACTGGACGAGGTGGACAGGGAAACTTACGAGCAGTACTTC.

This chain joins TRBV9 and TRBJ1-1; possible D gene TRBD1, 6 bases. The CDR3 has 14 amino acids. Germline lookup yields CDR1 SGDLS and CDR2 YYNGEE. V was shortened by 0 bases and J by 7 bases, with 13 bases between the two germline ends. In nucleotides, the CDR3 is TGTGCCAGCAGCGTAGGGCAGGGGCTGGATGAAGCTTTCTTT. Translating gives CASSVGQGLDEAFF.

This clone has just one count. The rearrangement links TRBV9 to TRBJ2-3, with TRBD2 identical over 10 bases. Germline loops: CDR1 SGDLS, CDR2 YYNGEE. J gave up 9 bases and V 4 bases, and 14 bases lay outside the gene matches. The CDR3 consists of 16 residues. CDR3 nucleotide sequence: TGTGCCAGCAGCCCCCGTCTAGCGGGGGTCAGGGACACGCAGTATTTT. This codes for CASSPRLAGVRDTQYF.

The chain joins TRBV5-4 to TRBJ1-1; 8 nucleotides line up with TRBD1. CDR3 length equals 15 residues. The ends lost 3 bases at V and 3 bases at J; junction bases unmatched: 7. In germline, CDR1 is SGHNT, CDR2 YYREEE (reference sequence). The CDR3 here is CASSYVRDRYTEAFF. The CDR3 nucleotides are TGTGCCAGCAGCTACGTCCGGGACAGGTACACTGAAGCTTTCTTT.

This rearrangement joins TRBV20-1 to TRBJ2-7, with a weak D call TRBD1 (5 bases). CDR1 is DFQATT, CDR2 SNEGSKA, per germline (reference sequence). This CDR3 is 11 amino acids long. The germline V and J ends were trimmed by 6 bases and 2 bases, with 8 bases remaining between them. The CDR3 region is CSASQAYEQYF. CDR3 nucleotide sequence: TGCAGTGCGTCACAGGCCTACGAGCAGTACTTC.

The rearrangement joins TRBV6-5 to TRBJ1-3; D is uncertain. The CDR3 spans 16 residues. Germline lookup yields CDR1 MNHEY and CDR2 SVGAGI. Trimming took off 0 bases at V and 0 bases at J, with 9 bases between the two ends. CDR3 residues: CASSYSSADSGNTIYF. Written as DNA, the CDR3 is TGTGCCAGCAGTTACTCCAGTGCAGACTCTGGAAACACCATATATTTT.

The V call is TRBV3-1 (or the pseudogene TRBV3-2), the J call TRBJ2-7, with 8 nucleotides matching TRBD1. With 4 bases clipped from V and 2 bases from J, the junction kept 10 bases outside the gene matches. CDR3 size: 16 residues. The germline CDR1 and CDR2 sequences are LGHDT and YNNKEL (reference sequence). Here the CDR3 DNA reads TGTGCCAGCAGCCTACAACCGGGACAGGAAGCCTACGAGCAGTACTTC. Translation gives CASSLQPGQEAYEQYF.

This rearrangement joins TRBV28 to TRBJ2-1; no clear D gene. In germline, CDR1 is MDHEN, CDR2 SYDVKM. V was pared by 7 bases and J by 10 bases, with 23 bases between. The CDR3 is 15 amino acids. The DNA of the CDR3 is TGTGCCAGCACCCCCCCTAGGCGAGTTGGTCGGGAGCAGTTCTTC. Translating gives CASTPPRRVGREQFF.

J is TRBJ2-5 and V is TRBV2; D ambiguous. Germline V gene data show CDR1 as SNHLY and CDR2 as FYNNEI. The V end was cut by 7 bases, the J end by 4 bases, with 10 bases between. This CDR3 is built from 12 residues. CDR3: CASTASGETQYF. In nucleotides, the CDR3 is TGTGCCAGCACAGCCTCGGGAGAGACCCAGTACTTC.

The gene calls are TRBV7-5 and TRBJ1-6; the table names TRBD1, a call not compared with the DNA. TRBV7-5 is reported as a pseudogene. The CDR3 has 17 residues. The CDR3 protein is CARSLADREEYNSPLHF. The CDR3 coding sequence is TGTGCCAGAAGCTTGGCGGACAGGGAAGAGTATAATTCACCCCTCCACTTT.

V gene TRBV11-2 combines with J gene TRBJ2-2; 9 bases align to TRBD2. Per germline, CDR1 SGHAT and CDR2 FQNNGV. The CDR3 contains 14 residues. Trimming cost V 3 bases and J 9 bases; bases outside gene matches: 5. Here the CDR3 reads CASSLRGGSRELFF. The DNA of the CDR3 is TGTGCCAGCAGCTTGCGGGGGGGGAGCCGGGAGCTGTTTTTT.

The rearrangement uses TRBV14 and TRBJ2-1; D may be TRBD1 (5 bases). The CDR3 is 16 amino acids. Deletions cut 0 bases from V and 9 bases from J, with 18 bases between. Looked up from germline, CDR1 is SGHDN and CDR2 is FVKESK. The CDR3 here is CASSQEVGRVRGEQFF. The CDR3 DNA reads as TGTGCCAGCAGCCAAGAAGTGGGCAGGGTGCGTGGTGAGCAGTTCTTC.

This clone has more than one count but fewer than ten. The gene calls are TRBV10-3 and TRBJ1-5, with unresolved D. The CDR3 sequence is 18 residues long. CDR1 and CDR2 (germline): ENHRY, SYGVKD. Trimming pared 6 bases from V and 1 base from J, leaving 22 bases between. CDR3 DNA sequence: TGTGCCATCAGCTTAACCCCGCACGGGGATAAGAGCAATCAGCCCCAGCATTTT. Translating it yields CAISLTPHGDKSNQPQHF.

V usage is TRBV6-2 or TRBV6-3 and J usage is TRBJ1-4; no firm D call. Germline CDR1 is MNHEY and CDR2 is SVGEGT. V lost 4 bases to trimming and J lost 7 bases, with 19 bases between them. The CDR3 spans 16 residues. The DNA of the CDR3 is TGTGCCAGCAGTTCATTCGGGGAGGGCTCGGGTGAAAAACTGTTTTTT. This encodes CASSSFGEGSGEKLFF.

This rearrangement joins TRBV25-1 to TRBJ2-2; TRBD2 is a possible D gene (5 bases). Germline assignment: CDR1 MGHDK and CDR2 SYGVNS. The CDR3 sequence is 15 residues long. Trimming removed 4 bases at V and 6 bases at J, with 15 bases between. As DNA, the CDR3 is TGTGCCAGCAGTGGACCCAGCTTCGGGGCCGGGGAGCTGTTTTTT. This encodes CASSGPSFGAGELFF.

This clone has a handful of counts. The chain has TRBV3-1 (or the pseudogene TRBV3-2) and TRBJ2-7; possible D gene TRBD2, 7 bases. V was pared by 1 base and J by 6 bases, with 16 bases between. CDR1 is LGHDT and CDR2 is YNNKEL in the germline V gene (reference sequence). There are 15 residues in the CDR3. The CDR3 spells CASSQVRGGPVEQYF. The CDR3 bases are TGTGCCAGCAGCCAAGTTAGGGGGGGGCCGGTCGAGCAGTACTTC.

The V call is TRBV27, the J call TRBJ2-1; 11 bases are a match to TRBD2. The CDR3 is 13 amino acids. In germline, CDR1 is MNHEY, CDR2 SMNVEV (reference sequence). With 5 bases clipped from V and 15 bases from J, the junction kept 9 bases outside the gene matches. The chain's CDR3 is CASSPTSGGGLFF. The CDR3 DNA sequence: TGTGCCAGCAGTCCCACTAGCGGGGGCGGTCTGTTCTTC.

The chain carries TRBV19 and TRBJ2-2, with 7 nucleotides matching TRBD1. Germline V lookup: CDR1 LNHDA, CDR2 SQIVND (reference sequence). The CDR3 extends over 14 amino acids. The V and J ends lost 7 bases and 0 bases, in that order; junction bases with no gene match: 2. This CDR3 reads CASTGGANTGELFF. For the CDR3, the DNA is TGTGCCAGTACAGGGGGAGCGAACACCGGGGAGCTGTTTTTT.

The chain has TRBV18 and TRBJ1-1, with no clear D. The germline gives CDR1 KGHSH, CDR2 LQKENI. The CDR3 has 16 amino acids. The ends were cut back, 6 bases at V and 1 base at J, with 18 bases in the middle. CDR3 sequence: CASSHTFGRKNTEAFF. CDR3 DNA: TGTGCCAGCTCGCACACTTTTGGGCGAAAGAACACTGAAGCTTTCTTT.